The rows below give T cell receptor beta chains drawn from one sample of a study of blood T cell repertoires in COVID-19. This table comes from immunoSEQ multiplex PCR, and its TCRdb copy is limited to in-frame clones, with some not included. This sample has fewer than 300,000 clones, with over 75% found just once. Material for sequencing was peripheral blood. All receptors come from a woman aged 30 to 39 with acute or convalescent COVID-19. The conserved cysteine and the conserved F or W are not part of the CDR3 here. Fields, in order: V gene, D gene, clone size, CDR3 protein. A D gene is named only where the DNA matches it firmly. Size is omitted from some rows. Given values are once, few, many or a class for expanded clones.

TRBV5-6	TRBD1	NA	ASSRKTGVGSYNEQF
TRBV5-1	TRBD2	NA	ASSTHSGRASYEQY
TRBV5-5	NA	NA	ASSLTGFGLNTEAF
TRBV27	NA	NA	ASSLFRDTNEQY
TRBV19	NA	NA	ASSTGQSRLYEQY
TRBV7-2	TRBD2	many	ASSLGSGSDEQY
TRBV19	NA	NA	ASSIRGAWETQY
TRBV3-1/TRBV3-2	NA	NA	ASSQGGRVTEAF
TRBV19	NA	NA	ASSIGQGYNEQF
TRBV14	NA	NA	ASSQEARRFSEKLF
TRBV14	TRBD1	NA	ASSQEPGTGFRGELF
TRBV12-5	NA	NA	ASGRGPAYNEQF
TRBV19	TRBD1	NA	ATKTGTANTEAF
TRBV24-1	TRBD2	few	ATSIGVSGSGETQY
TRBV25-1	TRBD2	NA	ASSERQRELRPNYEQY
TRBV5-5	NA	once	ASSFDSQIYEQY
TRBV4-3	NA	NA	ASSQTRAAPRGAF
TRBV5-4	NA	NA	ASSADSATNEKLF
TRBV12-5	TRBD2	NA	ASGLGLAGNGEQY
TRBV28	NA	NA	ASSRNRQPQH
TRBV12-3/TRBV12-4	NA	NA	ASSSGYRQY
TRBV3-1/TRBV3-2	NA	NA	ASSQEWESSYEQY
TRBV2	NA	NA	ASRSSYNSPLH
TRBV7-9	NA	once	ASSLDIGGKGTDTQY
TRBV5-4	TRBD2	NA	ASSPRGGRDNEQF
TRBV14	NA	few	ASSQEQRPYEQY
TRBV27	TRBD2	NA	ASSLGWGGADTQY
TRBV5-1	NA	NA	ASSLNAATNEKLF
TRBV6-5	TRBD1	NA	ASSGQGSAVDGYT
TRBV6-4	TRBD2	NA	ASSREGSDTQY
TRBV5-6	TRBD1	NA	ASSLGDREIQPQH